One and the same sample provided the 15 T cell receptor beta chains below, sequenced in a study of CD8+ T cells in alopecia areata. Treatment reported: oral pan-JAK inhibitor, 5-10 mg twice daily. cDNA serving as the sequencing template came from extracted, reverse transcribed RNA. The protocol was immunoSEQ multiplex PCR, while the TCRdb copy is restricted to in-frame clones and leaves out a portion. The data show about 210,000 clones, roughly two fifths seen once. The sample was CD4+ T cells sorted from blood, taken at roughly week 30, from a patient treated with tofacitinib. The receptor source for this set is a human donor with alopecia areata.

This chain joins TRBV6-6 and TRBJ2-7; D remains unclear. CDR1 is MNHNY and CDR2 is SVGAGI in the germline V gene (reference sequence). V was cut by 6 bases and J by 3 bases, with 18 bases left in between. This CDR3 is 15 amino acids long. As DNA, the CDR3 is TGTGCCAGCAGAGACCTTGGTACCTCTAGCTACGAGCAGTACTTC. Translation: CASRDLGTSSYEQYF.

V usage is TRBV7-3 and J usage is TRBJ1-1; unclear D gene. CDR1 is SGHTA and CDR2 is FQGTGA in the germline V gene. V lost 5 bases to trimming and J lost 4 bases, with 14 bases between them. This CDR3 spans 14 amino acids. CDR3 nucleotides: TGTGCCAGCAGCCCCGTGGTGGGAGGCACTGAAGCTTTCTTT. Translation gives CASSPVVGGTEAFF.

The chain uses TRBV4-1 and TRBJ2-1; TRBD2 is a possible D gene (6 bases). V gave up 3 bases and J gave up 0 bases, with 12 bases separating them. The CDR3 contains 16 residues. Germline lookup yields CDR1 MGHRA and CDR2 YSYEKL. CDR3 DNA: TGCGCCAGCAGCCACCCGGGACTCTACTCCTACAATGAGCAGTTCTTC. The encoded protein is CASSHPGLYSYNEQFF.

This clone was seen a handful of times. CDR3 region: CASSQLPGNTIYF. DNA of the CDR3: TGCGCCAGCAGCCAACTTCCGGGAAACACCATATATTTT. V and J are TRBV4-1 and TRBJ1-3; no reliable D call. Deletions cut 2 bases from V and 4 bases from J, with 6 bases between. CDR1 and CDR2 from the germline V gene are MGHRA and YSYEKL. The CDR3 is 13 residues long.

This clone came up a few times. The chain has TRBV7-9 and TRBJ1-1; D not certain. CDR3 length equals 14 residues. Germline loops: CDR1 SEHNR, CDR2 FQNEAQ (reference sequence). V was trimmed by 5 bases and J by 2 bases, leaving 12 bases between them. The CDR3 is CASSPKQRNTEAFF. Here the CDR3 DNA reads TGTGCCAGCAGCCCAAAACAGCGTAACACTGAAGCTTTCTTT. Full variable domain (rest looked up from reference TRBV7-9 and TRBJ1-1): DTGVSQNPRHKITKRGQNVTFRCDPISEHNRLYWYRQTLGQGPEFLTYFQNEAQLEKSRLLSDRFSAERPKGSFSTLEIQRTEQGDSAMYLCASSPKQRNTEAFFGQGTRLTVV.

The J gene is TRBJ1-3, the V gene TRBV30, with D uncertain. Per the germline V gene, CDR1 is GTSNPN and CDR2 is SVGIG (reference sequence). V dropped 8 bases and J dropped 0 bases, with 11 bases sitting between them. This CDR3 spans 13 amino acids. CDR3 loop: CAGGRISGNTIYF. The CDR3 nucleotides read TGTGCCGGAGGGAGAATCTCTGGAAACACCATATATTTT.

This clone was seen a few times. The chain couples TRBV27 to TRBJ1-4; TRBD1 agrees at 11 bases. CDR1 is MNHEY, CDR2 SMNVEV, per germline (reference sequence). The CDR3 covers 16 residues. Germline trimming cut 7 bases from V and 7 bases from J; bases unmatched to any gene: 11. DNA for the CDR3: TGTGCCAGCATCCAGGACAGGGGGCTCACATCTGAAAAACTGTTTTTT. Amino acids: CASIQDRGLTSEKLFF.

In DNA, the CDR3 is TGTGCCTCCACCGAGGGGGGGCCAAATACGCAGTATTTT. Protein product: CASTEGGPNTQYF. The rearrangement links TRBV30 to TRBJ2-3, with a tentative D call TRBD2 (7 bases). Germline values: CDR1 GTSNPN, CDR2 SVGIG (reference sequence). The CDR3 totals 13 residues. V was clipped by 7 bases and J by 7 bases, with 18 bases between them.

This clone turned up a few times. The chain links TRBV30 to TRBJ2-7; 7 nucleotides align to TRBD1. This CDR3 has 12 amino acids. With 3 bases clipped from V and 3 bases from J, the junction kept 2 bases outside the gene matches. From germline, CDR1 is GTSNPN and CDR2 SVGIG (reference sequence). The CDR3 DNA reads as TGTGCCTGGAGAGGGGACAGCTACGAGCAGTACTTC. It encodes CAWRGDSYEQYF.

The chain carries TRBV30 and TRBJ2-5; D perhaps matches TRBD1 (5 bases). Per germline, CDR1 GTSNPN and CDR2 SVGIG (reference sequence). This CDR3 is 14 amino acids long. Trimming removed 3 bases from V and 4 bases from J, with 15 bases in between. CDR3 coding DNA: TGTGCCTGGAGGCCGCAGGGTGTCGTAGAGACCCAGTACTTC. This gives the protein CAWRPQGVVETQYF.

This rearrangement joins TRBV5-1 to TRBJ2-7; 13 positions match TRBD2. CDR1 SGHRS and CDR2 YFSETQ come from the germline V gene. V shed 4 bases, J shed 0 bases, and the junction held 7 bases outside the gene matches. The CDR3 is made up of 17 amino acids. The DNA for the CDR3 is TGCGCCAGCAGCCGGGGACTAGCGGGATCGAGCTCCTACGAGCAGTACTTC. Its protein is CASSRGLAGSSSYEQYF.

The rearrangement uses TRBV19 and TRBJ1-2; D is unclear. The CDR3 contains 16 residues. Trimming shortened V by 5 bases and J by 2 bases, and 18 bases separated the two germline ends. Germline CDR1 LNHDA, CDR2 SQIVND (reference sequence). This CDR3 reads CASSVWPRAENYGYTF. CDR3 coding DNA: TGTGCCAGTAGTGTTTGGCCCCGGGCCGAGAACTATGGCTACACCTTC.

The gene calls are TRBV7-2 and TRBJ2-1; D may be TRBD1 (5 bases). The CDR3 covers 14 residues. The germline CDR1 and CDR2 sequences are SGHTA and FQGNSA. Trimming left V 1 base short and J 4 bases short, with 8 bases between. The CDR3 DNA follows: TGTGCCAGCAGCTTAGAGTCAGGGTACAATGAGCAGTTCTTC. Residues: CASSLESGYNEQFF.

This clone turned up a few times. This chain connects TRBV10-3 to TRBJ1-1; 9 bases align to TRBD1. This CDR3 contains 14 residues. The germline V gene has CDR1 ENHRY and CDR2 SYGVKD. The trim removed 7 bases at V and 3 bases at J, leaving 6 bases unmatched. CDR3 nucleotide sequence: TGTGCCATCACCAAGGGACAGGGAGACACTGAAGCTTTCTTT. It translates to CAITKGQGDTEAFF.

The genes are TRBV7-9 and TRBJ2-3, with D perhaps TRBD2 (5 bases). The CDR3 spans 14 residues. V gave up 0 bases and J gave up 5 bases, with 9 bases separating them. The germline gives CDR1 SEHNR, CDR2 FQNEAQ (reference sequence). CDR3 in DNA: TGTGCCAGCAGCTTAGCGGGAGCCGGAGATACGCAGTATTTT. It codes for CASSLAGAGDTQYF.